A single sample is the source of the 28 T cell receptor beta chains below, sequenced in a study of T cells after posttransplantation cyclophosphamide. TCRdb's table, derived via immunoSEQ multiplex PCR, lists solely in-frame clones and lacks some. Of roughly 15,000 clones listed, approximately 81% were seen once; the top ten hold approximately 2.9%. Sampled 1 year posttransplant, controls received myeloablative marrow transplants, methotrexate and a calcineurin inhibitor. The sequencing used PBMCs, collected around 410 days after allogeneic stem cell transplant with calcineurin inhibitor and methotrexate. The receptor source for this set is a young adult male patient who received an allogeneic stem cell transplant from an unrelated donor, was CMV-positive, and had acute and chronic GVHD. Some T cells may be transferred from the graft donor.

This rearrangement joins TRBV6-5 to TRBJ2-7, with a weak D call TRBD1 (5 bases). This CDR3 is 12 amino acids long. Germline-derived CDR1 and CDR2 are MNHEY and SVGAGI. Trimming cost V 0 bases and J 6 bases, with 6 bases left between them. The CDR3 is CASSYSQGEQYF. The DNA for the CDR3 is TGTGCCAGCAGTTACTCGCAGGGCGAGCAGTACTTC.

This clone occurred once. The limits of the CDR3 on the DNA are not certain, so only TCRdb's listed CDR3 is given. The CDR3 protein is CASSILGQEVQQYF. V gene TRBV2 combines with J gene TRBJ2-7; the table's TRBD1 call for D was not verified on the DNA. The germline CDR1 and CDR2 sequences are SNHLY and FYNNEI. The CDR3 is 14 amino acids in total, end residues counted.

The rearrangement joins TRBV10-3 to TRBJ2-5, with D unclear. Germline values: CDR1 ENHRY, CDR2 SYGVKD. This CDR3 comprises 13 residues. The V end lost 7 bases, the J end lost 5 bases, and 14 bases lay between the germline ends. The CDR3 protein is CAINTDMRETQYF. The CDR3 DNA follows: TGTGCCATCAATACGGATATGAGGGAGACCCAGTACTTC.

The chain recombines TRBV5-5 with TRBJ2-1; tentatively, D is TRBD1 (5 bases). The germline gives CDR1 SGHKS, CDR2 YYEKEE (reference sequence). Trimming shortened V by 0 bases and J by 6 bases, and 7 bases separated the two germline ends. This CDR3 comprises 13 residues. The chain's CDR3 is CASSLEGPNEQFF. DNA of the CDR3: TGTGCCAGCAGCTTGGAGGGGCCCAATGAGCAGTTCTTC.

The chain carries TRBV19 and TRBJ2-5; 9 bases map to TRBD1. CDR1 is LNHDA, CDR2 SQIVND, per germline (reference sequence). CDR3 size: 15 residues. V dropped 6 bases and J dropped 3; count of bases not matched to a gene: 8. The CDR3 region is CASSPGQGYEETQYF. The CDR3 coding sequence is TGTGCCAGTAGCCCGGGACAGGGATATGAAGAGACCCAGTACTTC.

The CDR3 region has the DNA TGTGCCAGCAGTTTATCAGCCCCGGGACAGGGCCGAATCTACGAGCAGTACTTC. Protein sequence: CASSLSAPGQGRIYEQYF. The chain couples TRBV27 to TRBJ2-7; TRBD1 matches 9 bases. Germline values: CDR1 MNHEY, CDR2 SMNVEV (reference sequence). V lost 0 bases to trimming and J lost 3 bases; unmatched junction nucleotides: 12. The CDR3 loop spans 18 amino acids.

This chain links TRBV7-9 with TRBJ2-2; D is unclear. The CDR3 is 15 residues long. The germline CDR1 and CDR2 sequences are SEHNR and FQNEAQ (reference sequence). The V end was cut by 7 bases, the J end by 0 bases, with 12 bases between. The CDR3 is CASIPSSANTGELFF. The CDR3 bases are TGTGCCAGCATCCCCTCAAGCGCGAACACCGGGGAGCTGTTTTTT.

This clone was seen more than once but under ten times. This chain connects TRBV5-5 to TRBJ2-1; a possible D gene is TRBD1 (5 bases). The CDR3 runs to 11 residues. Between the trimmed V and J ends, which lost 4 bases and 12 bases, there was a span of 11 bases. Germline CDR1 is SGHKS and CDR2 is YYEKEE (reference sequence). The CDR3 DNA follows: TGTGCCAGCAGCCCCGACAGAGGGCAGTTCTTC. Encoded protein: CASSPDRGQFF.

V usage is TRBV4-3 and J usage is TRBJ1-1, with TRBD1 as a possible D gene (6 bases). Germline CDR1 LGHNA, CDR2 YSLEER. The CDR3 spans 14 residues. The ends were cut back, 2 bases at V and 6 bases at J, with 13 bases in the middle. The CDR3 nucleotides are TGCGCCAGCAGCCAAAGGGGGGGGGCGGCTGAAGCTTTCTTT. Encoded protein: CASSQRGGAAEAFF.

The gene calls are TRBV11-2 and TRBJ1-2; TRBD1 is a possible D gene (6 bases). Trimming removed 1 base from V and 0 bases from J, with 6 bases in between. The germline V gene encodes CDR1 SGHAT and CDR2 FQNNGV. The CDR3 loop spans 14 amino acids. CDR3 sequence: CASSLGQANYGYTF. The CDR3, as DNA: TGTGCCAGCAGCTTAGGACAGGCTAACTATGGCTACACCTTC.

This clone was counted between two and nine times. The CDR3 protein is CASSIETGTAYGYTF. CDR3 sequence (DNA): TGTGCCAGTAGTATAGAAACCGGGACTGCCTATGGCTACACCTTC. The chain employs TRBV19 and TRBJ1-2; D is perhaps TRBD1 (5 bases). Germline V gene data show CDR1 as LNHDA and CDR2 as SQIVND (reference sequence). The CDR3 is 15 residues long. Trimming removed 0 bases at V and 4 bases at J, with 12 bases between.

The chain links TRBV19 to TRBJ1-1; TRBD1 agrees at 11 bases. Unmatched junction bases numbered 15, after V lost 11 bases and J lost 4 bases. Germline CDR1 reads LNHDA; CDR2 reads SQIVND (reference sequence). This CDR3 is 16 amino acids long. The CDR3: CASRALRDRGSTEAFF. CDR3 nucleotides: TGTGCCTCCAGGGCCCTAAGGGACAGGGGGAGCACTGAAGCTTTCTTT.

The genes are TRBV7-8 and TRBJ1-2; D possibly corresponds to TRBD1 (6 bases). Deletions cut 5 bases from V and 8 bases from J, with 18 bases between. The germline V gene has CDR1 SGHVS and CDR2 FQNEAQ. The length of the CDR3 is 14 residues. CDR3 protein: CASSEARTEGGYTF. CDR3 DNA: TGTGCCAGCAGCGAGGCTCGGACAGAAGGGGGCTACACCTTC. Variable domain in full (rest from reference TRBV7-8 and TRBJ1-2): GAGVSQSPRYKVAKRGQDVALRCDPISGHVSLFWYQQALGQGPEFLTYFQNEAQLDKSGLPSDRFFAERPEGSVSTLKIQRTQQEDSAVYLCASSEARTEGGYTFGSGTRLTVV.

The V gene is TRBV29-1, the J gene TRBJ2-5; D gene uncertain. Germline loops: CDR1 SQVTM, CDR2 ANQGSEA. Trimming stripped 3 bases from V and 2 bases from J, with 4 bases between. The CDR3 runs to 11 residues. CDR3 region: CSVDHQETQYF. DNA of the CDR3: TGCAGCGTTGACCATCAAGAGACCCAGTACTTC. Using reference TRBV29-1 and TRBJ2-5 for the parts outside the CDR3, the full variable domain is SAVISQKPSRDICQRGTSLTIQCQVDSQVTMMFWYRQQPGQSLTLIATANQGSEATYESGFVIDKFPISRPNLTFSTLTVSNMSPEDSSIYLCSVDHQETQYFGPGTRLLVL.

The rearrangement links TRBV6-6 to TRBJ2-1, with TRBD2 matching over 10 bases. Trimming removed 6 bases from V and 10 bases from J; junction bases left unmatched: 3. CDR1 MNHNY and CDR2 SVGAGI come from the germline V gene (reference sequence). The CDR3 is 12 residues long. The CDR3 here is CASSPSGSEQFF. CDR3 coding DNA: TGTGCCAGCAGCCCTAGCGGGAGCGAGCAGTTCTTC.

This chain joins TRBV11-2 and TRBJ2-3; the match to TRBD2 covers 11 bases. V dropped 3 bases and J dropped 8; count of bases not matched to a gene: 4. This CDR3 is 14 amino acids long. The germline CDR1 and CDR2 sequences are SGHAT and FQNNGV. The CDR3 reads CASSFPSGGSTQYF. The CDR3, as DNA: TGTGCCAGCAGCTTCCCTAGCGGGGGGAGTACGCAGTATTTT.

The rearrangement uses TRBV9 and TRBJ1-1; 9 bases align to TRBD1. The CDR3 covers 15 residues. The trim removed 0 bases at V and 3 bases at J, leaving 3 bases unmatched. Germline CDR1 is SGDLS and CDR2 is YYNGEE. The DNA of the CDR3 is TGTGCCAGCAGCGTAGGGGACAGGGTATACACTGAAGCTTTCTTT. It is translated as CASSVGDRVYTEAFF.

The genes are TRBV4-3 and TRBJ1-3; D remains unclear. The CDR3 sequence is 13 residues long. V was shortened by 4 bases and J by 4 bases, with 8 bases between the two germline ends. Germline loops: CDR1 LGHNA, CDR2 YSLEER. CDR3 amino acids: CASSPKQGNTIYF. CDR3 in DNA: TGCGCCAGCAGCCCAAAACAGGGAAACACCATATATTTT.

The chain combines TRBV29-1 with TRBJ2-7; D gene ambiguous. Germline V gives CDR1 SQVTM, CDR2 ANQGSEA. This CDR3 region has 14 residues. V lost 5 bases and J 1 base, leaving 15 bases between the germline ends. The CDR3 DNA reads TGCAGCGTTTCCCCAGGCATCAATTCCTACGAGCAGTACTTC. The encoded protein is CSVSPGINSYEQYF.

This CDR3 is CASRQHVGATEAFF. As DNA, the CDR3 is TGTGCCAGCAGACAACATGTTGGGGCCACTGAAGCTTTCTTT. The rearrangement joins TRBV25-1 to TRBJ1-1, with D possibly matching TRBD1 (5 bases). The CDR3 loop spans 14 amino acids. The germline V gene has CDR1 MGHDK and CDR2 SYGVNS. V lost 6 bases and J lost 4, with 15 bases in between. The full variable domain, its missing parts supplied by reference TRBV25-1 and TRBJ1-1, is EADIYQTPRYLVIGTGKKITLECSQTMGHDKMYWYQQDPGMELHLIHYSYGVNSTEKGDLSSESTVSRIRTEHFPLTLESARPSHTSQYLCASRQHVGATEAFFGQGTRLTVV.

The J gene is TRBJ2-1, the V gene TRBV28, with 16 positions matching TRBD2. CDR1 and CDR2 from the germline V gene are MDHEN and SYDVKM. The length of the CDR3 is 17 residues. V gave up 5 bases and J gave up 5 bases; unmatched junction bases: 6. The CDR3 loop is CASSRPGTSGRDNEQFF. The CDR3 DNA reads as TGTGCCAGCAGTCGCCCCGGGACTAGCGGGAGGGACAATGAGCAGTTCTTC. Complete variable domain (other parts from reference TRBV28 and TRBJ2-1): DVKVTQSSRYLVKRTGEKVFLECVQDMDHENMFWYRQDPGLGLRLIYFSYDVKMKEKGDIPEGYSVSREKKERFSLILESASTNQTSMYLCASSRPGTSGRDNEQFFGPGTRLTVL.

This chain uses TRBV28 with TRBJ2-2; 13 bases agree with TRBD2. Per the germline V gene, CDR1 is MDHEN and CDR2 is SYDVKM. The CDR3 extends over 16 amino acids. Trimming removed 6 bases from V and 4 bases from J; junction bases left unmatched: 5. The CDR3: CASSRTSGSLTGELFF. As DNA, the CDR3 is TGTGCCAGCAGCCGGACTAGCGGGAGCCTCACCGGGGAGCTGTTTTTT. Drawing the rest from reference TRBV28 and TRBJ2-2, the complete variable domain is DVKVTQSSRYLVKRTGEKVFLECVQDMDHENMFWYRQDPGLGLRLIYFSYDVKMKEKGDIPEGYSVSREKKERFSLILESASTNQTSMYLCASSRTSGSLTGELFFGEGSRLTVL.

The gene calls are TRBV19 and TRBJ2-7; no clear D gene. The germline V and J ends were trimmed by 0 bases and 4 bases, with 7 bases remaining between them. The CDR3 length is 13 residues. Germline CDR1 reads LNHDA; CDR2 reads SQIVND (reference sequence). CDR3 region: CASSIDGEYEQYF. The CDR3 DNA is TGTGCCAGTAGTATAGATGGAGAGTACGAGCAGTACTTC.

V is TRBV7-9 and J is TRBJ1-1, with D possibly TRBD1 on 6 matching bases. Germline loops: CDR1 SEHNR, CDR2 FQNEAQ (reference sequence). This CDR3 is built from 16 residues. The V gene lost 5 bases and the J gene lost 0 bases, with 16 bases spanning the gap. CDR3 protein: CASSPGLGTMNTEAFF. DNA of the CDR3: TGTGCCAGCAGCCCCGGATTGGGGACAATGAACACTGAAGCTTTCTTT.

This clone was recorded only once. This chain joins TRBV6-6 and TRBJ2-5; D is possibly TRBD2 (5 bases). CDR1 and CDR2 from the germline V gene are MNHNY and SVGAGI (reference sequence). The CDR3 totals 13 residues. V dropped 6 bases and J dropped 9 bases, with 17 bases sitting between them. In nucleotides, the CDR3 is TGTGCCAGCAGGGGAAGACTAAATCTAGCCCAGTACTTC. It yields the protein CASRGRLNLAQYF.

In DNA form, the CDR3 reads TGCGCCAGCAGCCTAGACCCGGAGGGCACTGAAGCTTTCTTT. It encodes CASSLDPEGTEAFF. The chain is built from TRBV4-3 and TRBJ1-1; unclear D gene. Looked up from germline, CDR1 is LGHNA and CDR2 is YSLEER. Trimming removed 4 bases at V and 4 bases at J, with 13 bases between. The CDR3 totals 14 residues.

The chain links TRBV7-9 to TRBJ2-2; 7 positions agree with TRBD1. The germline V gene encodes CDR1 SEHNR and CDR2 FQNEAQ (reference sequence). Unmatched junction bases numbered 7, after V lost 6 bases and J lost 6 bases. The CDR3 runs 14 residues. The DNA for the CDR3 is TGTGCCAGCAGTGATCGACAGGGTTCCGGGGAGCTGTTTTTT. Protein sequence: CASSDRQGSGELFF.

The V gene is TRBV5-6, the J gene TRBJ2-1; D is uncertain. V lost 0 bases and J lost 8, with 15 bases in between. Germline CDR1 SGHDT, CDR2 YYEEEE. This CDR3 spans 15 amino acids. CDR3 amino acids: CASSLVSLASDEQFF. Written as DNA, the CDR3 is TGTGCCAGCAGCTTGGTATCTTTAGCTTCTGATGAGCAGTTCTTC.